The TCR beta chain described here comes from a study of blood T cell repertoires in COVID-19. The table came from immunoSEQ multiplex PCR; TCRdb's copy has only in-frame clones and leaves some out. The sample consists of over 200,000 clones, roughly nine tenths of them appearing once. CDR3 length: 12 residues. V was trimmed by 2 bases and J by 7 bases, leaving 8 bases between them. Looked up from germline, CDR1 is MNHEY and CDR2 is SMNVEV (reference sequence). The clonotype comes from a man in his forties with active or convalescent COVID-19. This sequence joins TRBV27 and TRBJ1-1; D call uncertain. Sequencing was done on a sample of peripheral blood. CDR3 protein: CASSLQENEAFF. CDR3 DNA sequence: TGTGCCAGCAGTTTACAGGAAAATGAAGCTTTCTTT.